The rows below give T cell receptor beta chains drawn from one sample of a study of Graves' ophthalmopathy and Graves' hyperthyroidism. TCRdb itself ran the multiplex PCR reads through MiXCR, one entry per CDR3 protein. The sample carries roughly 480,000 distinct CDR3 sequences, approximately 15% recorded once. Source material: blood. The receptors shown here come from a woman between 25 and 40 years old with Graves' ophthalmopathy. The CDR3 runs from the conserved cysteine through the conserved F or W. A D gene is named only where the DNA matches it firmly. Size is stated for part of the rows, as once, few or many counts, or as a class when the clone is expanded.

>TRBJ2-7|.|TRBV7-2|many
CASSRDIYYEQYF
TGTGCCAGCAGCAGGGACATCTACTACGAGCAGTACTTC
>TRBJ2-7|.|TRBV7-7|many
CASSWLGGEQYF
TGTGCTAGCAGCTGGTTAGGGGGAGAGCAGTACTTC
>TRBJ2-2|TRBD1|TRBV28|many
CASTLQDRVWGELFF
TGTGCCAGCACCCTGCAGGACAGGGTTTGGGGGGAGCTGTTTTTT
>TRBJ2-2|.|TRBV12-3/TRBV12-4|many
CASSFGQANTGELFF
TGTGCCAGCAGTTTTGGCCAGGCAAACACCGGGGAGCTGTTTTTT
>TRBJ2-2|.|TRBV6-2/TRBV6-3|many
CASSSTETGELFF
TGTGCCAGCAGTTCGACAGAGACCGGGGAGCTGTTTTTT
>TRBJ1-6|.|TRBV6-1|many
CASSPRQFYNSPLHF
TGTGCCAGCTCCCCGCGGCAGTTCTATAATTCACCCCTCCACTTT
>TRBJ1-1|TRBD1|TRBV6-2/TRBV6-3|.
CAGNQPIEDRDRGVNTEAFF
TGTGCCGGAAACCAACCGATTGAAGACCGGGACAGGGGGGTGAACACTGAAGCTTTCTTT
>TRBJ2-5|.|TRBV29-1|many
CAMRLNQETQYF
TGCGCCATGCGACTCAACCAAGAGACCCAGTACTTC
>TRBJ1-1|.|TRBV9|.
CASSVAQENTEAFF
TGTGCCAGCAGCGTAGCACAGGAGAACACTGAAGCTTTCTTT
>TRBJ1-5|.|TRBV24-1|many
CATSEGSSNQPQHF
TGTGCCACCAGTGAAGGAAGCAGCAATCAGCCCCAGCATTTT
>TRBJ1-1|TRBD1|TRBV5-1|many
CASSRSGQLNTEAFF
TGCGCCAGCAGCCGCTCGGGACAGCTGAACACTGAAGCTTTCTTT
>TRBJ2-7|TRBD1|TRBV28|many
CASSFSPEGALF
TGTGCCAGCAGTTTTAGCCCAGAGGGGGCCCTTTTC
>TRBJ2-7|.|TRBV5-1|few
CASSPGGAPPLYEQYF
TGCGCCAGCAGCCCTGGGGGGGCGCCACCACTTTACGAGCAGTACTTC
>TRBJ2-4|TRBD2|TRBV7-9|.
CASSLTGGVNIQYF
TGTGCCAGCAGCTTAACGGGGGGAGTAAACATTCAGTACTTC
>TRBJ2-2|.|TRBV29-1|many
CSVTRGSGELFF
TGCAGCGTTACAAGGGGTAGCGGGGAGCTGTTTTTT
>TRBJ2-5|.|TRBV7-2|many
CASSLIGTQETQYF
TGTGCCAGCAGCTTAATTGGGACCCAAGAGACCCAGTACTTC
>TRBJ2-5|.|TRBV7-8|many
CASSLVQGTRGTQYF
TGTGCCAGCAGCTTAGTACAGGGCACCCGAGGGACCCAGTACTTC
>TRBJ1-2|TRBD1|TRBV12-3/TRBV12-4|.
CASSLRDRGSHGYTF
TGTGCCAGCAGTTTAAGGGACAGGGGCTCTCATGGCTACACCTTC
>TRBJ2-7|.|TRBV27|many
CASSPWTEGYEQYF
TGTGCCAGCAGTCCCTGGACTGAGGGCTACGAGCAGTACTTC
>TRBJ2-5|TRBD2|TRBV20-1|many
CSASRGSGEETQYF
TGCAGTGCTTCCCGGGGGAGCGGGGAAGAGACCCAGTACTTC
>TRBJ1-1|.|TRBV13|.
CACSFRDLNSEAFF
TGTGCCTGCAGCTTCCGGGACCTGAACTCTGAAGCTTTCTTT
>TRBJ2-7|.|TRBV5-1|many
CASSLDPRSSYEQYF
TGCGCCAGCAGCTTGGACCCCCGGAGCTCCTACGAGCAGTACTTC
>TRBJ1-1|.|TRBV19|many
CASTLGQMNTEAFF
TGTGCCAGTACCCTAGGACAGATGAACACTGAAGCTTTCTTT
>TRBJ1-3|.|TRBV6-1|many
CASSAKPGQSGGTIYF
TGTGCCAGCAGTGCCAAACCAGGACAGTCCGGCGGCACCATATATTTT
>TRBJ1-6|.|TRBV12-3/TRBV12-4|many
CASSFAQGASGSPLHF
TGTGCCAGCAGTTTTGCGCAGGGTGCCTCAGGTTCACCCCTCCACTTT
>TRBJ1-2|.|TRBV24-1|.
CATRDLNYGYTF
TGTGCCACCCGGGACCTAAACTATGGCTACACCTTC
>TRBJ2-5|.|TRBV5-6|many
CASLSRHETQYF
TGTGCCAGCTTAAGCAGGCACGAGACCCAGTACTTC
>TRBJ1-1|.|TRBV3-1|.
CASSQATPRGEAFF
TGTGCCAGCAGCCAAGCGACCCCGAGGGGTGAAGCTTTCTTT
>TRBJ2-7|.|TRBV5-1|.
CASSLGQSRGEYF
TGCGCCAGCAGCTTAGGACAGTCTCGAGGGGAGTACTTC
>TRBJ2-7|TRBD2|TRBV28|many
CASSLLLAGGEQYF
TGTGCCAGCAGTTTACTCCTAGCGGGAGGCGAGCAGTACTTC
>TRBJ2-7|TRBD2|TRBV2|many
CASRGNSGTYEQYF
TGTGCCAGCAGGGGAAATAGCGGGACCTACGAGCAGTACTTC
>TRBJ2-7|.|TRBV6-5|many
CASSYGRVGEQYF
TGTGCCAGCAGTTACGGCAGGGTGGGCGAGCAGTACTTC
>TRBJ1-1|.|TRBV5-1|many
CASSLGDNMNTEAFF
TGCGCCAGCAGCTTGGGTGACAACATGAACACTGAAGCTTTCTTT
>TRBJ1-6|.|TRBV9|many
CASSKGNQENSPLHF
TGTGCCAGCAGCAAGGGCAACCAAGAGAATTCACCCCTCCACTTT
>TRBJ1-5|.|TRBV28|many
CASSLRVCRDSNQPQHF
TGTGCCAGCAGTTTGAGGGTCTGTCGAGATAGCAATCAGCCCCAGCATTTT
>TRBJ1-5|TRBD1|TRBV5-1|few
CASSLKPTGSNQPQHF
TGCGCCAGCAGCTTGAAACCGACAGGGAGTAATCAGCCCCAGCATTTT
>TRBJ2-3|.|TRBV29-1|many
CSIGKQDTQYF
TGCAGCATCGGAAAGCAGGATACGCAGTATTTT
>TRBJ2-7|TRBD2|TRBV15|many
CATSREGGSAASYEQYF
TGTGCCACCAGCAGAGAGGGCGGGAGCGCCGCGTCCTACGAGCAGTACTTC
>TRBJ1-1|.|TRBV20-1|many
CSARDVPGGSTEAFF
TGCAGTGCTAGAGATGTCCCGGGTGGTAGCACTGAAGCTTTCTTT
>TRBJ1-2|.|TRBV28|many
CASSSPTESNYGYTF
TGTGCCAGCAGCTCCCCGACGGAGTCTAACTATGGCTACACCTTC
>TRBJ2-2|.|TRBV19|few
CASSMRPGELFF
TGTGCCAGTAGTATGAGACCCGGGGAGCTGTTTTTT
>TRBJ2-2|.|TRBV7-3|.
CASSYQRASTGELFF
TGTGCCAGCAGCTACCAACGCGCGAGTACCGGGGAGCTGTTTTTT
>TRBJ2-3|TRBD1|TRBV5-4|many
CASRPTGGRTQYF
TGTGCCAGCAGACCAACAGGGGGCCGTACGCAGTATTTT
>TRBJ2-7|TRBD1|TRBV18|.
CASSPSGTGVTYEQYF
TGTGCCAGCTCACCCTCTGGGACAGGGGTCACCTACGAGCAGTACTTC
>TRBJ1-5|.|TRBV12-3/TRBV12-4|many
CASTRSGISNQPQHF
TGTGCCAGCACCAGATCAGGGATAAGCAATCAGCCCCAGCATTTT
>TRBJ2-2|.|TRBV6-5|many
CASSYSDREDVGELFF
TGTGCCAGCAGTTACTCGGACCGGGAAGACGTCGGGGAGCTGTTTTTT
>TRBJ2-6|.|TRBV15|.
CATSRTVYSGANVLTF
TGTGCCACCAGCCGGACAGTCTACTCTGGGGCCAACGTCCTGACTTTC
>TRBJ2-2|TRBD2|TRBV6-2/TRBV6-3|.
CASSYRTGTSGNTGELFF
TGTGCCAGCAGTTACCGAACCGGGACTAGCGGGAACACCGGGGAGCTGTTTTTT
>TRBJ1-5|.|TRBV19|many
CASSYLGRYSNQPQHF
TGTGCCAGTAGCTACCTCGGACGGTATAGCAATCAGCCCCAGCATTTT
>TRBJ1-6|.|TRBV5-1|few
CASSLEVQDNSPLHF
TGCGCCAGCAGCTTGGAGGTACAGGATAATTCACCCCTCCACTTT
>TRBJ1-3|.|TRBV6-1|.
CAGGRGNTIYF
TGTGCCGGGGGGCGGGGAAACACCATATATTTT
>TRBJ2-2|TRBD2|TRBV3-1|.
CASSQVIKRGSNTGELFF
TGTGCCAGCAGCCAAGTAATAAAGCGGGGGTCGAACACCGGGGAGCTGTTTTTT
>TRBJ1-2|TRBD1|TRBV6-2/TRBV6-3|many
CASSNLPLNDRGPNGYTF
TGTGCCAGCAGCAATCTTCCTCTGAATGACAGGGGCCCCAATGGCTACACCTTC
>TRBJ2-2|.|TRBV4-1|once
CASSHAGEFTGELFF
TGCGCCAGCAGCCATGCCGGGGAATTCACCGGGGAGCTGTTTTTT
>TRBJ2-7|.|TRBV4-1|many
CASSRLAGQGAYEQYF
TGCGCCAGCAGCCGACTTGCGGGACAAGGGGCCTACGAGCAGTACTTC
>TRBJ2-5|TRBD2|TRBV28|many
CASSLSAWGGTQYF
TGTGCCAGCAGTTTATCCGCCTGGGGGGGGACCCAGTACTTC
>TRBJ2-2|.|TRBV6-1|many
CASRAGTTNTGELFF
TGTGCCAGCAGGGCCGGGACAACGAACACCGGGGAGCTGTTTTTT
>TRBJ2-7|TRBD2|TRBV11-3|many
CASSPRGGRTYEQYF
TGTGCCAGCAGCCCGCGGGGGGGTCGGACCTACGAGCAGTACTTC
>TRBJ1-5|TRBD1|TRBV20-1|many
CSATIMGIQGSNQPQHF
TGCAGTGCCACGATAATGGGGATACAGGGGAGCAATCAGCCCCAGCATTTT